This entry concerns a single T cell receptor beta chain. Its target is unknown. Cells designated naive CD8 were CD45RO-negative and were positively selected for CCR7, with terminally differentiated effector memory CD45RA+ cells excluded. Donation came from healthy HIV-negative adults that had no recent acute infections or vaccinations. Authors' analysis steps: Because ImmunoSEQ provided only junction sequences with no quality scores, the filtering differed. Libraries were prepared by immunoSEQ multiplex PCR; TCRdb keeps only in-frame clonotypes and omits some of them. V and J calls plus clone size are reproduced from that table; the DNA served to infer D and trimming. The sample yields hundreds of thousands of clones, around 95% seen once. V lost 1 base and J lost 10; bases outside the gene matches: 11. This CDR3 region has 16 residues. CDR1 and CDR2 from the germline V gene are MGHRA and YSYEKL. The data stem from a study of shared clonotypes between healthy human individuals. Across the study: The study enrolled two women and a few men aged 18 to 49. General study points: The study generally estimated greater richness for naive than memory subsets.

This chain links TRBV4-1 with TRBJ2-2, with 8 nucleotides matching TRBD2. The material sequenced was naive CD8+ T cells sorted from blood. The receptor comes from a woman aged 30 to 39 in good health. CDR3 nucleotide sequence: TGCGCCAGCAGCCAAGTTTTCCCGGGAGGGCAAGAGGAGCTGTTTTTT. Amino acid sequence: CASSQVFPGGQEELFF.